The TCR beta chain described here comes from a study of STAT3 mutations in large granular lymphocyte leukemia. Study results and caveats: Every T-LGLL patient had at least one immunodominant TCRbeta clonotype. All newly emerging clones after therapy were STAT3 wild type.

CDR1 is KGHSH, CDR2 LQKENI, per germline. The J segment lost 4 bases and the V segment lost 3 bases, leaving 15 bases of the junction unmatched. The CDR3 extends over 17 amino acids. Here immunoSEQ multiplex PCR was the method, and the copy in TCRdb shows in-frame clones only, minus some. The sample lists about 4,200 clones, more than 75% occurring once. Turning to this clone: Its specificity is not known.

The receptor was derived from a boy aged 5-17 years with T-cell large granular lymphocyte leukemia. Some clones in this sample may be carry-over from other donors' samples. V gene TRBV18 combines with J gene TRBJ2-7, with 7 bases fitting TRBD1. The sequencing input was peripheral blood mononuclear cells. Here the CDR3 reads CASSPVLVWDSQYEQYF. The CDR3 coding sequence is TGTGCCAGCTCACCGGTCTTAGTTTGGGACAGCCAATACGAGCAGTACTTC.